This T cell receptor beta chain was recovered during a study of CD8 T cells in ankylosing spondylitis. Study-wide results and caveats: The study looked at matched synovial fluid samples from ankylosing spondylitis patients. Disease-linked clones were reported to be significantly enriched there.

Of note for this clonotype: Its specificity is unknown.

The CDR3 sequence is 11 residues long. Trimming took 0 bases from V and 13 from J, leaving 10 bases between them. Looked up from germline, CDR1 is DFQATT and CDR2 is SNEGSKA (reference sequence). TCRdb re-called the 5' RACE reads through MiXCR, storing one row per CDR3 protein. Seen here are under 250,000 distinct CDR3 sequences, 32% observed once, and the top ten hold about 4%. Sample: blood, either unsorted or a sorted T cell fraction (not recorded which). The sequence came from a male donor with ankylosing spondylitis or in good health (not recorded which). The chain combines TRBV20-1 with TRBJ1-5; D unresolved. The CDR3 DNA follows: TGCAGTGCTAGAGACCGGGAAAAGCAGCATTTT. As protein: CSARDREKQHF.